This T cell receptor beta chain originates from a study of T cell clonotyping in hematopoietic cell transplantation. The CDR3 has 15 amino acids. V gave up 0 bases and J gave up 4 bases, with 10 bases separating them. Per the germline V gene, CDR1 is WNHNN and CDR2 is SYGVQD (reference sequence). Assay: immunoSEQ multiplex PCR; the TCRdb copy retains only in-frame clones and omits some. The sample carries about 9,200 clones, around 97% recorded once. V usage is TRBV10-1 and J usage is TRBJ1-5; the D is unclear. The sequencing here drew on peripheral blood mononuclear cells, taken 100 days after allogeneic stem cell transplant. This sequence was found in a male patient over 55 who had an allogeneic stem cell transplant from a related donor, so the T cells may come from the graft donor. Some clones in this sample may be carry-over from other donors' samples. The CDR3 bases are TGCGCCAGCAGTGAGTCGGTAACGGGAAATCAGCCCCAGCATTTT. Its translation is CASSESVTGNQPQHF.